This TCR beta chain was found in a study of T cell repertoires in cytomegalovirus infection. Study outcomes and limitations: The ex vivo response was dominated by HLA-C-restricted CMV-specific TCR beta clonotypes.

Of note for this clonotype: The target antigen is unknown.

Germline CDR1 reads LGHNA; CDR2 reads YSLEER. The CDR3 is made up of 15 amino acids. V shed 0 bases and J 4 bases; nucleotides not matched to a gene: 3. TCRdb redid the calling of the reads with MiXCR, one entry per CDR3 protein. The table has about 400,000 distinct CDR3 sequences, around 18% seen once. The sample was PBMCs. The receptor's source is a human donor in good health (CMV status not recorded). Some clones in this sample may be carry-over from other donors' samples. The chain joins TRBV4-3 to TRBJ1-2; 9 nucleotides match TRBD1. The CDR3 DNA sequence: TGCGCCAGCAGCCAAGATAGACAGGGGGGCTATGGCTACACCTTC. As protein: CASSQDRQGGYGYTF.